The clone carrying this TCR beta chain was detected many times. Germline V gene sequence: CDR1 SGHRS, CDR2 YFSETQ. With 4 bases clipped from V and 0 bases from J, the junction kept 7 bases outside the gene matches. This CDR3 is 16 amino acids long. TCRdb used MiXCR to reprocess the RACE reads, holding one entry per CDR3 protein. Found here are 75,000 to 90,000 distinct CDR3 sequences, about 7.5% of them singletons; the top ten hold about 1.4%. The sample originates from a study of human T cells and chemical hapten exposure. This sample's time point: patch test 1, 2 weeks after DPC sensitization. Described treatment: therapeutic diphenylcyclopropenone sensitization with weekly scalp DPC.

This receptor was obtained from a woman under 40 with alopecia areata. Some clones in this sample may be carry-over from other donors' samples. The chain has TRBV5-1 and TRBJ1-1, with 9 bases fitting TRBD1. Sequencing used whole blood, obtained in connection with sensitization to the hapten diphenylcyclopropenone (DPC). CDR3 amino acids: CASSRTGTGMNTEAFF. CDR3 sequence (DNA): TGCGCCAGCAGCCGCACCGGGACAGGGATGAACACTGAAGCTTTCTTT.